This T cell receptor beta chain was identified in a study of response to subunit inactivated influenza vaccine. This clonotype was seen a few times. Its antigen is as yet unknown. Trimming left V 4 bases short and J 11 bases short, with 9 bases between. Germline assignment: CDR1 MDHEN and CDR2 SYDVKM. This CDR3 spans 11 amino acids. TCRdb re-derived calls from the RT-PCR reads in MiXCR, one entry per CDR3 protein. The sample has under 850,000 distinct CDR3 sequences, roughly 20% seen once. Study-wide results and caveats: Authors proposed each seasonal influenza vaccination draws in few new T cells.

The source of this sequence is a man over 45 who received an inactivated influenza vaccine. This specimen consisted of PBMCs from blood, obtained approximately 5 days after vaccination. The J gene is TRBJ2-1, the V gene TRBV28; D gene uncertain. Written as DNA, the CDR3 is TGTGCCAGCAGTTCACGGATTCAGCAGTTCTTC. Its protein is CASSSRIQQFF.